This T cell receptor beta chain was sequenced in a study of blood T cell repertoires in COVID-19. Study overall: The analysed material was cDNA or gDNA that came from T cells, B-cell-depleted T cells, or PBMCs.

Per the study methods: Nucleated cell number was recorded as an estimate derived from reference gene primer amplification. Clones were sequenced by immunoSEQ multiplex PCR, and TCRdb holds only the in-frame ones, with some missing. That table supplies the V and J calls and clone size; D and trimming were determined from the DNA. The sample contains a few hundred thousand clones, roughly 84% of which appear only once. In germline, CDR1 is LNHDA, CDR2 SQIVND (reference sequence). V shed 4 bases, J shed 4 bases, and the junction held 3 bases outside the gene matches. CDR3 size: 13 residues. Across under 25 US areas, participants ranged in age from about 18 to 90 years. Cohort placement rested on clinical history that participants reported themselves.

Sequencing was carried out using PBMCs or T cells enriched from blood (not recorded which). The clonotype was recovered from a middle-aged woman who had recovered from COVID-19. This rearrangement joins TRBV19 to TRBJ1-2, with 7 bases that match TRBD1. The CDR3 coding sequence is TGTGCCAGTAGTAGGGACAGACTCTATGGCTACACCTTC. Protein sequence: CASSRDRLYGYTF.